What follows are 25 T cell receptor beta chains derived from one specimen sequenced in a study of response to subunit inactivated influenza vaccine listed by TCRdb under 2018. Library generation was performed with RT-PCR. Instrument on record: Illumina HiSeq 2500. In TCRdb, the public reads were trimmed at Q25 with fastp and aligned with MiXCR, with productive beta chains retained. Each entry is one CDR3 protein sequence, shown with its most common DNA and genes. For this sample there are about 500,000 distinct CDR3 sequences; roughly 7.6% appear just once. The ten largest clones capture around 14% of the sample. Sequenced material: PBMCs from blood, taken around 25 months after vaccination. These receptors were taken from a man aged 50 to 69 who received an inactivated influenza vaccine. Donor details come from another sample of the same person, matched by shared clones.

This clonotype was seen a few times. The chain has TRBV30 and TRBJ2-7; 14 bases are a match to TRBD2. Germline values: CDR1 GTSNPN, CDR2 SVGIG (reference sequence). The V and J ends lost 1 base and 3 bases, in that order; junction bases with no gene match: 2. This CDR3 comprises 15 residues. The CDR3 reads CAWSGGTSGSYEQYF. For the CDR3, the DNA is TGTGCCTGGAGTGGGGGGACTAGCGGGAGCTACGAGCAGTACTTC.

The chain employs TRBV29-1 and TRBJ2-7; TRBD2 matches 11 bases. The CDR3 consists of 13 residues. V lost 6 bases and J lost 3; bases outside the gene matches: 4. Germline CDR1 is SQVTM and CDR2 is ANQGSEA. The CDR3 protein is CSVQTSGIYEQYF. The CDR3 coding sequence is TGCAGCGTCCAGACTAGCGGGATCTACGAGCAGTACTTC.

This clonotype was counted between two and nine times. The genes are TRBV23-1 and TRBJ1-5, with D unresolved. TRBV23-1 has ORF status, its function being uncertain. The CDR3 loop spans 14 amino acids. The germline V and J ends were trimmed by 3 bases and 4 bases, with 10 bases remaining between them. In DNA form, the CDR3 reads TGCGCCAGCAGTCAGTCGAGAGCAAATCAGCCCCAGCATTTT. It specifies CASSQSRANQPQHF.

This clonotype was recorded at least ten times. This chain links TRBV29-1 with TRBJ2-7; 8 bases align to TRBD1. Germline CDR1 reads SQVTM; CDR2 reads ANQGSEA. The junction had 6 bases not matched to a gene; V was cut back by 2 bases and J by 3 bases. CDR3 size: 14 residues. The CDR3 DNA reads TGCAGCGTTGAATTAGGACAGGGTGACTACGAGCAGTACTTC. Encoded protein: CSVELGQGDYEQYF.

There are a few counts of this clonotype. This chain uses TRBV30 with TRBJ2-5; 8 positions match TRBD2. Looked up from germline, CDR1 is GTSNPN and CDR2 is SVGIG (reference sequence). The CDR3 spans 14 residues. With V trimmed by 3 bases and J by 3 bases, 6 bases remained unmatched. This CDR3 is CAWRSRSGEETQYF. DNA for the CDR3: TGTGCCTGGAGATCCCGTAGCGGGGAAGAGACCCAGTACTTC.

This clonotype was seen repeatedly, ten times or more. J is TRBJ2-3 and V is TRBV7-2; D remains ambiguous. The CDR3 has 12 amino acids. V was trimmed by 6 bases and J by 6 bases, leaving 10 bases between them. Germline V gene lookup returns CDR1 SGHTA and CDR2 FQGNSA. For the CDR3, the DNA is TGTGCCAGCAGGGGCCTGGGGGATACGCAGTATTTT. It specifies CASRGLGDTQYF. The complete variable domain, with remaining parts taken from reference TRBV7-2 and TRBJ2-3, reads GAGVSQSPSNKVTEKGKDVELRCDPISGHTALYWYRQSLGQGLEFLIYFQGNSAPDKSGLPSDRFSAERTGGSVSTLTIQRTQQEDSAVYLCASRGLGDTQYFGPGTRLTVL.

This clonotype showed up many times. This sequence joins TRBV5-1 and TRBJ2-1, with 15 positions matching TRBD2. With 3 bases clipped from V and 4 bases from J, the junction kept 5 bases outside the gene matches. The CDR3 length is 17 residues. The germline CDR1 and CDR2 sequences are SGHRS and YFSETQ. The CDR3 DNA is TGCGCCAGCAGCTCGGCCGGGACTAGCGGGGGGTACAATGAGCAGTTCTTC. Amino acids: CASSSAGTSGGYNEQFF.

This clonotype showed up many times. The CDR3 sequence is CSATLGLAESALRETQYF. As DNA, the CDR3 is TGCAGTGCGACCCTGGGACTAGCTGAAAGTGCGTTGCGAGAGACCCAGTACTTC. V and J are TRBV20-1 and TRBJ2-5; TRBD2 matches 9 bases. The CDR3 extends over 18 amino acids. With V trimmed by 6 bases and J by 4 bases, 21 bases remained unmatched. Looked up from germline, CDR1 is DFQATT and CDR2 is SNEGSKA (reference sequence).

This clonotype was counted between two and nine times. J is TRBJ2-6 and V is TRBV24-1; TRBD1 agrees at 8 bases. This CDR3 contains 19 residues. Germline V gene data show CDR1 as KGHDR and CDR2 as SFDVKD. Trimming removed 9 bases from V and 0 bases from J; junction bases left unmatched: 15. The CDR3 nucleotides read TGTGCCACCCGCAGACTGGACAGGGCCCGGGCCTCTGGGGCCAACGTCCTGACTTTC. As protein: CATRRLDRARASGANVLTF.

This clonotype was found many times. This chain joins TRBV6-1 and TRBJ2-2; D call uncertain. Germline CDR1 reads MNHNS; CDR2 reads SASEGT. CDR3 length equals 14 residues. The ends were cut back, 5 bases at V and 6 bases at J, with 13 bases in the middle. CDR3 DNA sequence: TGTGCCAGCAGTCTCGCTGGTCTTGCCGGGGAGCTGTTTTTT. Translating gives CASSLAGLAGELFF.

The chain combines TRBV7-2 with TRBJ1-1; tentative D call: TRBD1 (6 bases). This CDR3 region has 15 residues. Germline V gives CDR1 SGHTA, CDR2 FQGNSA. The V and J ends lost 1 base and 11 bases respectively, with 20 bases between them. The CDR3 DNA is TGTGCCAGCAGCTTAGGGTCAAAGGGGGGCGTCCGGGCTTTCTTT. It is translated as CASSLGSKGGVRAFF.

The table lists this clonotype with a few counts. The V call is TRBV9, the J call TRBJ2-3; 12 bases match TRBD2. This CDR3 has 17 residues. Germline V gene sequence: CDR1 SGDLS, CDR2 YYNGEE. The junction had 4 bases not matched to a gene; V was cut back by 1 base and J by 1 base. CDR3 coding DNA: TGTGCCAGCAGCGTAAGCTCTAGCGGGGGGGGCACAGATACGCAGTATTTT. Translating gives CASSVSSSGGGTDTQYF.

The V gene is TRBV4-3, the J gene TRBJ2-3; maybe TRBD1 (5 bases). Germline CDR1 and CDR2: LGHNA and YSLEER. V was pared by 0 bases and J by 4 bases, with 11 bases between. The CDR3 extends over 15 amino acids. CDR3 sequence (DNA): TGCGCCAGCAGCCAAGACCCGACAGTCGCAGATACGCAGTATTTT. This encodes CASSQDPTVADTQYF.

The chain couples TRBV7-2 to TRBJ2-5, with a tentative D call TRBD2 (6 bases). The germline CDR1 and CDR2 sequences are SGHTA and FQGNSA. CDR3 size: 15 residues. Trimming pared 1 base from V and 7 bases from J, leaving 16 bases between. The CDR3: CASSLGSGVGRTQYF. The CDR3 nucleotides read TGTGCCAGCAGCTTAGGTTCGGGAGTTGGACGGACCCAGTACTTC.

This clonotype was observed a single time. This chain links TRBV6-2 or TRBV6-3 with TRBJ2-4, with 15 bases fitting TRBD2. Germline V gene sequence: CDR1 MNHEY, CDR2 SVGEGT. This CDR3 spans 17 amino acids. After removal of 0 bases from V and 7 bases from J, the junction contained 4 bases not matched to a gene. CDR3 sequence (DNA): TGTGCCAGCAGTTACTCAGGACTAGCGGGAGGGAGGAACATTCAGTACTTC. Translating gives CASSYSGLAGGRNIQYF.

This clonotype was counted ten times or more. The chain joins TRBV20-1 to TRBJ2-5; 10 bases match TRBD2. CDR1 DFQATT and CDR2 SNEGSKA come from the germline V gene (reference sequence). The CDR3 has 15 residues. Trimming removed 2 bases from V and 4 bases from J; junction bases left unmatched: 7. The CDR3, as DNA: TGCAGTGCTAGATACAGCGGGAGGGCCTTAGAGACCCAGTACTTC. Amino acids: CSARYSGRALETQYF.

At least ten counts were recorded for this clonotype. V and J are TRBV20-1 and TRBJ2-1, with D perhaps matching TRBD1 or TRBD2 (6 bases each). Trimming took 0 bases from V and 5 from J, leaving 14 bases between them. Germline lookup yields CDR1 DFQATT and CDR2 SNEGSKA (reference sequence). This CDR3 has 15 amino acids. The CDR3 bases are TGCAGTGCTAGAGATGGCAGGAGGGGGAACAATGAGCAGTTCTTC. Protein: CSARDGRRGNNEQFF.

The V and J genes are TRBV6-1 and TRBJ1-2, with a weak D call TRBD1 (6 bases). The CDR3 has 15 residues. V was shortened by 7 bases and J by 5 bases, with 20 bases between the two germline ends. The germline V gene encodes CDR1 MNHNS and CDR2 SASEGT. The CDR3 loop is CASTGQRGESYGYTF. The CDR3 nucleotides are TGTGCCAGCACCGGACAGCGGGGAGAGTCGTATGGCTACACCTTC.

This clonotype was found a few times. V is TRBV20-1 and J is TRBJ2-7; 11 nucleotides match TRBD1. CDR3 size: 16 residues. Germline CDR1 DFQATT, CDR2 SNEGSKA (reference sequence). The V and J ends lost 2 bases and 0 bases, in that order; junction bases with no gene match: 6. CDR3 DNA sequence: TGCAGTGCTAGATCGTCCGGGACAGGGGGCTCCTACGAGCAGTACTTC. Translating it yields CSARSSGTGGSYEQYF.

The chain recombines TRBV7-2 with TRBJ2-3; 9 bases map to TRBD2. Germline V gene data show CDR1 as SGHTA and CDR2 as FQGNSA. Trimming removed 2 bases from V and 1 base from J; junction bases left unmatched: 4. The CDR3 runs to 16 residues. CDR3: CASSLKGLARTDTQYF. CDR3 in DNA: TGTGCCAGCAGCTTAAAGGGACTAGCCCGCACAGATACGCAGTATTTT.

In this sample, this clonotype turned up many times. The genes are TRBV7-8 and TRBJ1-1; TRBD1 is a possible D gene (5 bases). The CDR3 is 13 amino acids. V was clipped by 6 bases and J by 4 bases, with 12 bases between them. CDR1 SGHVS and CDR2 FQNEAQ come from the germline V gene. CDR3 loop: CASSPGFSTEAFF. The DNA for the CDR3 is TGTGCCAGCAGTCCAGGGTTCTCCACTGAAGCTTTCTTT.

This clonotype was counted a few times. The J gene is TRBJ1-5, the V gene TRBV4-1; the D gene is possibly TRBD1 (6 bases). The V gene lost 3 bases and the J gene lost 5 bases, with 8 bases spanning the gap. The CDR3 is 13 amino acids. CDR1 is MGHRA and CDR2 is YSYEKL in the germline V gene. The DNA of the CDR3 is TGCGCCAGCAGCCATGACAGGTATCAGCCCCAGCATTTT. This gives the protein CASSHDRYQPQHF.

This clonotype was seen ten or more times. The chain combines TRBV4-1 with TRBJ2-4; 7 bases agree with TRBD1. This CDR3 has 16 residues. V shed 3 bases, J shed 7 bases, and the junction held 12 bases outside the gene matches. Germline values: CDR1 MGHRA, CDR2 YSYEKL. The CDR3 DNA sequence: TGCGCCAGCAGCCACCTGGCCGGGACAGTGAGGAACATTCAGTACTTC. The encoded protein is CASSHLAGTVRNIQYF.

The rearrangement uses TRBV6-2 or TRBV6-3 and TRBJ2-1, with 10 nucleotides matching TRBD2. This CDR3 is 19 amino acids long. V trimming: 2 bases; J trimming: 7 bases; junction bases outside the gene matches: 17. CDR1 MNHEY and CDR2 SVGEGT come from the germline V gene. The CDR3 region has the DNA TGTGCCAGCAGTTACGGGCCAAGCGGGGGGGCCGCCCCTTGGAATGAGCAGTTCTTC. Its protein is CASSYGPSGGAAPWNEQFF.

There are many counts of this clonotype. The V and J genes are TRBV4-3 and TRBJ1-2; the match to TRBD1 covers 7 bases. Unmatched junction bases numbered 6, after V lost 1 base and J lost 4 bases. The CDR3 loop spans 15 amino acids. Germline CDR1 is LGHNA and CDR2 is YSLEER. CDR3 region: CASSQGGKGAYGYTF. The CDR3 DNA reads as TGCGCCAGCAGCCAAGGGGGAAAGGGGGCCTATGGCTACACCTTC.